What follows are 22 T cell receptor beta chains derived from one specimen sequenced in a study of shared clonotypes between healthy human individuals. Sequencing used immunoSEQ multiplex PCR; TCRdb keeps in-frame clones, though not all of them. The data show about 2.4 million clones, over 85% seen once. The sample comprised naive CD4+ T cells from PBMCs. Stated subset: CD45RA+ positively selected. The receptors stem from a man aged 18 to 29 in good health. Some clones in this sample may be carry-over from other donors' samples.

The DNA of the CDR3 is TGTGCCAGCTCACCCAGAAGCTCTGGAAACACCATATATTTT. This sequence encodes CASSPRSSGNTIYF. The V and J genes are TRBV18 and TRBJ1-3; no definite D call. Germline V gene lookup returns CDR1 KGHSH and CDR2 LQKENI. This CDR3 has 14 amino acids. The ends were cut back, 3 bases at V and 0 bases at J, with 6 bases in the middle.

The genes are TRBV19 and TRBJ2-3, with D perhaps being TRBD1 or TRBD2 (7 bases each). Germline V gene data show CDR1 as LNHDA and CDR2 as SQIVND (reference sequence). Between the trimmed V and J ends, which lost 8 bases and 3 bases, there was a span of 12 bases. This CDR3 region has 13 residues. The chain's CDR3 is CASRRGGTDTQYF. The CDR3 region has the DNA TGTGCCAGTCGCAGGGGGGGGACAGATACGCAGTATTTT.

This clone was detected a few times. The J gene is TRBJ1-4, the V gene TRBV27; no firm D call. V gave up 5 bases and J gave up 13 bases, with 11 bases separating them. Germline V CDR1 and CDR2: MNHEY, SMNVEV (reference sequence). The length of the CDR3 is 11 residues. This CDR3 reads CASSIGPGLFF. The DNA of the CDR3 is TGTGCCAGCAGTATCGGACCAGGACTGTTTTTT.

V and J are TRBV11-3 and TRBJ2-5; D ambiguous. Trimming took off 1 base at V and 1 base at J, with 4 bases between the two ends. Germline V gene lookup returns CDR1 SGHNT and CDR2 YENEEA. The CDR3 extends over 13 amino acids. CDR3 coding DNA: TGTGCCAGCAGCTTAGGGGTCCAAGAGACCCAGTACTTC. Translating gives CASSLGVQETQYF.

The genes are TRBV6-6 and TRBJ1-2; tentative D call: TRBD1 (6 bases). There are 12 residues in the CDR3. Trimming took off 4 bases at V and 6 bases at J, with 9 bases between the two ends. CDR1 MNHNY and CDR2 SVGAGI come from the germline V gene (reference sequence). CDR3: CASSLGANGYTF. DNA of the CDR3: TGTGCCAGCAGTTTGGGGGCTAATGGCTACACCTTC.

To note about this clone: Other DNA sequences from this sample encode an identical CDR3 as well. The genes are TRBV6-5 and TRBJ1-5; D is uncertain. The CDR3 is 13 amino acids. Germline V gene data show CDR1 as MNHEY and CDR2 as SVGAGI. V gave up 2 bases and J gave up 5 bases, with 7 bases separating them. CDR3 sequence (DNA): TGTGCCAGCAGTTACGGCCGGGATCAGCCCCAGCATTTT. This encodes CASSYGRDQPQHF.

The rearrangement links TRBV29-1 to TRBJ1-4, with 7 nucleotides matching TRBD1. CDR1 SQVTM and CDR2 ANQGSEA come from the germline V gene. The CDR3 consists of 16 residues. The trim removed 4 bases at V and 1 base at J, leaving 9 bases unmatched. The CDR3 nucleotides read TGCAGCGTTGGCGGCCAGGGGGGAGGAACTAATGAAAAACTGTTTTTT. Translated: CSVGGQGGGTNEKLFF. The whole variable domain, filled in from reference TRBV29-1 and TRBJ1-4, reads SAVISQKPSRDICQRGTSLTIQCQVDSQVTMMFWYRQQPGQSLTLIATANQGSEATYESGFVIDKFPISRPNLTFSTLTVSNMSPEDSSIYLCSVGGQGGGTNEKLFFGSGTQLSVL.

V gene TRBV19 combines with J gene TRBJ2-1, with 7 bases lining up with TRBD2. V dropped 9 bases and J dropped 3; count of bases not matched to a gene: 8. This CDR3 has 14 residues. Germline CDR1 is LNHDA and CDR2 is SQIVND (reference sequence). CDR3 in amino acids: CASRLAKNYNEQFF. The CDR3 region has the DNA TGTGCCAGCCGACTAGCCAAAAACTACAATGAGCAGTTCTTC.

The chain is built from TRBV27 and TRBJ2-4; perhaps TRBD2 as D (6 bases). The CDR3 loop spans 16 amino acids. Germline V gene sequence: CDR1 MNHEY, CDR2 SMNVEV (reference sequence). V was clipped by 5 bases and J by 4 bases, with 18 bases between them. CDR3 in amino acids: CASSEPSGRGKNIQYF. In DNA form, the CDR3 reads TGTGCCAGCAGTGAGCCCTCTGGGCGGGGTAAAAACATTCAGTACTTC.

The chain links TRBV10-3 to TRBJ2-5; 14 bases fit TRBD2. CDR3 length: 17 residues. With V trimmed by 4 bases and J by 0 bases, 4 bases remained unmatched. The germline V gene has CDR1 ENHRY and CDR2 SYGVKD. CDR3 in DNA: TGTGCCATCAGTGGTTGGACTAGCGGGAGGTACCAAGAGACCCAGTACTTC. Its translation: CAISGWTSGRYQETQYF.

The chain is built from TRBV30 and TRBJ1-2; unclear D gene. CDR3 length equals 14 residues. V gave up 2 bases and J gave up 4 bases, with 14 bases separating them. Looked up from germline, CDR1 is GTSNPN and CDR2 is SVGIG (reference sequence). The CDR3 protein is CAWSRTLGGYGYTF. CDR3 sequence (DNA): TGTGCCTGGAGTCGGACCCTAGGAGGCTATGGCTACACCTTC. The whole variable domain, filled in from reference TRBV30 and TRBJ1-2, reads SQTIHQWPATLVQPVGSPLSLECTVEGTSNPNLYWYRQAAGRGLQLLFYSVGIGQISSEVPQNLSASRPQDRQFILSSKKLLLSDSGFYLCAWSRTLGGYGYTFGSGTRLTVV.

The rearrangement uses TRBV10-3 and TRBJ2-3, with TRBD2 matching 9 bases. The CDR3 extends over 17 amino acids. Germline values: CDR1 ENHRY, CDR2 SYGVKD. V lost 2 bases and J lost 5; bases outside the gene matches: 11. In DNA form, the CDR3 reads TGTGCCATCAGTGAGGGTTTAGCGGGAGAGGTGGGAGATACGCAGTATTTT. Residues: CAISEGLAGEVGDTQYF.

The chain is built from TRBV6-1 and TRBJ2-1, with a tentative D call TRBD1 (6 bases). Germline V CDR1 and CDR2: MNHNS, SASEGT. Trimming pared 7 bases from V and 1 base from J, leaving 14 bases between. This CDR3 has 15 amino acids. The DNA of the CDR3 is TGTGCCAGCACCTTACAGGGATCTTCCTACAATGAGCAGTTCTTC. As protein: CASTLQGSSYNEQFF.

The rearrangement links TRBV30 to TRBJ2-3; D unresolved. Trimming shortened V by 2 bases and J by 2 bases, and 8 bases separated the two germline ends. In germline, CDR1 is GTSNPN, CDR2 SVGIG (reference sequence). The CDR3 is 13 residues long. CDR3 residues: CAWSLPSTDTQYF. In DNA form, the CDR3 reads TGTGCCTGGAGTCTCCCGTCCACAGATACGCAGTATTTT.

J is TRBJ1-2 and V is TRBV10-3; 7 bases are a match to TRBD1. CDR3 length: 15 residues. Trimming cost V 6 bases and J 7 bases; bases outside gene matches: 14. Germline V gives CDR1 ENHRY, CDR2 SYGVKD. The CDR3 DNA is TGTGCCATCAGGGCCGGGACAGAGTCTTTTCCTGGCTACACCTTC. Encoded protein: CAIRAGTESFPGYTF.

J is TRBJ2-5 and V is TRBV30, with 9 bases fitting TRBD2. This CDR3 has 15 amino acids. The germline V gene encodes CDR1 GTSNPN and CDR2 SVGIG (reference sequence). J was trimmed by 3 bases and V by 0 bases; bases with no gene match: 5. CDR3 nucleotides: TGTGCCTGGAGTGTATTAGCGGGAGTTAAAGAGACCCAGTACTTC. Translated, it gives CAWSVLAGVKETQYF.

A word on this clone: Additional DNA sequences in this sample encode the identical CDR3. The CDR3 loop reads CASSPHLNTEAFF. CDR3 sequence (DNA): TGTGCCAGCAGCCCACACCTGAACACTGAAGCTTTCTTT. The chain uses TRBV9 and TRBJ1-1; no firm D call. Germline V CDR1 and CDR2: SGDLS, YYNGEE. The CDR3 is 13 amino acids. The germline V and J ends were trimmed by 4 bases and 0 bases, with 7 bases remaining between them. The entire variable domain, with the rest obtained from reference TRBV9 and TRBJ1-1, is as follows: DSGVTQTPKHLITATGQRVTLRCSPRSGDLSVYWYQQSLDQGLQFLIQYYNGEERAKGNILERFSAQQFPDLHSELNLSSLELGDSALYFCASSPHLNTEAFFGQGTRLTVV.

The chain has TRBV18 and TRBJ2-5; 7 bases match TRBD1. The CDR3 is made up of 16 amino acids. Trimming removed 1 base from V and 7 bases from J; junction bases left unmatched: 12. The germline CDR1 and CDR2 sequences are KGHSH and LQKENI. The CDR3 spells CASSPLSGTDSRTQYF. The CDR3 coding sequence is TGTGCCAGCTCACCACTGTCCGGGACAGATTCCAGGACCCAGTACTTC.

The chain links TRBV5-1 to TRBJ2-3; D may match TRBD1 or TRBD2 (5 bases each). Germline V gene data show CDR1 as SGHRS and CDR2 as YFSETQ. The ends were cut back, 0 bases at V and 6 bases at J, with 11 bases in the middle. This CDR3 is built from 14 residues. The CDR3 DNA reads TGCGCCAGCAGCTTGGCCGGGGCGGCGGATACGCAGTATTTT. It is translated as CASSLAGAADTQYF.

This rearrangement joins TRBV5-1 to TRBJ1-2, with D possibly TRBD1 on 6 matching bases. The V and J ends lost 5 bases and 2 bases respectively, with 19 bases between them. The CDR3 totals 16 residues. Germline V gene data show CDR1 as SGHRS and CDR2 as YFSETQ. This CDR3 is CASSQPGTSANYGYTF. The CDR3 region has the DNA TGCGCCAGCAGTCAGCCCGGGACATCTGCGAACTATGGCTACACCTTC.

V gene TRBV18 combines with J gene TRBJ2-3; D call uncertain. V dropped 3 bases and J dropped 0 bases, with 10 bases sitting between them. CDR3 length: 15 amino acids. The germline V gene has CDR1 KGHSH and CDR2 LQKENI. The CDR3 coding sequence is TGTGCCAGCTCACCGAGGCTAGAGAGCACAGATACGCAGTATTTT. Translated: CASSPRLESTDTQYF.

J is TRBJ1-4 and V is TRBV5-5; 8 nucleotides match TRBD1. The CDR3 has 14 amino acids. The germline V gene encodes CDR1 SGHKS and CDR2 YYEKEE (reference sequence). V lost 4 bases to trimming and J lost 8 bases; unmatched junction nucleotides: 7. The CDR3 DNA is TGTGCCAGCAGCCAGGGGGCAGGTGGGGAAAAACTGTTTTTT. This sequence encodes CASSQGAGGEKLFF.